These T cell receptor beta chains were read from a single sample in a study of post-analysis software for immune sequencing data. Via MiXCR, TCRdb re-called the PCR reads, giving one row per CDR3 protein. Among about 540,000 distinct CDR3 sequences listed, around 31% were seen once. Sequencing was carried out using blood. These receptors all come from a girl aged 2 to 17 with multiple sclerosis. The CDR3 runs from the conserved cysteine through the conserved F or W. Each record gives: CDR3 DNA, CDR3 protein, V gene, clone size, D gene, J gene. The D gene is left open where the match is weak. Part of the rows lack a size; the others show once, few, many or a class for expanded clones.

DNA: TGTGCCAGCTGGACAGGGCGGCACGAAGCTTTCTTT; CDR3: CASWTGRHEAFF; V: TRBV27; size: once; D: TRBD1; J: TRBJ1-1
DNA: TGTGCCAGCAGTGCCCATCAGCTCACAGATACGCAGTATTTT; CDR3: CASSAHQLTDTQYF; V: TRBV28; size: -; D: -; J: TRBJ2-3
DNA: TGTGCCAGCACCAACACCAGGGGAGGGAGCACTGAAGCTTTCTTT; CDR3: CASTNTRGGSTEAFF; V: TRBV25-1; size: -; D: -; J: TRBJ1-1
DNA: TGTGCCAGCAGCCGCGACAGGGGAGGAACAGATACGCAGTATTTT; CDR3: CASSRDRGGTDTQYF; V: TRBV2; size: -; D: TRBD1; J: TRBJ2-3
DNA: TGTGCCAGTAGTCCCCGGACAGGGTTCGGTACCGGGGAGACCCAGTACTTC; CDR3: CASSPRTGFGTGETQYF; V: TRBV19; size: -; D: TRBD1; J: TRBJ2-5
DNA: TGCAGTGGGCGGACAGGGTTTGGCTCCTATAATTCACCCCTCCACTTT; CDR3: CSGRTGFGSYNSPLHF; V: TRBV20-1; size: -; D: TRBD1; J: TRBJ1-6
DNA: TGCAGTGCTAGAGACGTTAGGCTAGGAAACACAGATACGCAGTATTTT; CDR3: CSARDVRLGNTDTQYF; V: TRBV20-1; size: few; D: -; J: TRBJ2-3
DNA: TGTGCCAGCAGCAAGACAGGGGTAGACACTGAAGCTTTCTTT; CDR3: CASSKTGVDTEAFF; V: TRBV7-9; size: -; D: TRBD1; J: TRBJ1-1
DNA: TGTGCCAGCAGCTTGACCAGGGGGTATATGCCCCAGCATTTT; CDR3: CASSLTRGYMPQHF; V: TRBV5-5; size: -; D: TRBD1; J: TRBJ1-5
DNA: TGTGCCAGCAGCCGACCTGGACAGGGGGTGTTAGATAGCAATCAGCCCCAGCATTTT; CDR3: CASSRPGQGVLDSNQPQHF; V: TRBV11-2; size: -; D: TRBD1; J: TRBJ1-5
DNA: TGTGCCAGCAGTACCCTCCGTCTCGCGGGGGGAGAGACCCAGTACTTC; CDR3: CASSTLRLAGGETQYF; V: TRBV5-5; size: few; D: TRBD2; J: TRBJ2-5
DNA: TGTGCCAGCAGCCAAAGCAACACAGCTCGTGGGGAGCAGTACTTC; CDR3: CASSQSNTARGEQYF; V: TRBV7-9; size: -; D: -; J: TRBJ2-5
DNA: TGTGCCAGCAGCCCGGGGACGGTCAACTATGGCTACACCTTC; CDR3: CASSPGTVNYGYTF; V: TRBV7-9; size: many; D: -; J: TRBJ1-2
DNA: TGTGCCAGCAAATCCACCTGGGCCTCTAATGAGCAGTACTTC; CDR3: CASKSTWASNEQYF; V: TRBV6-5; size: -; D: -; J: TRBJ2-5
DNA: TGTGCCATCAGTGAGGTGGGGGGAGGGGCCAACGTCCTGACTTTC; CDR3: CAISEVGGGANVLTF; V: TRBV10-3; size: -; D: -; J: TRBJ2-6
DNA: TGTGCCAGCAGCCTAGAGAGTGACTACGAGCAGTACTTC; CDR3: CASSLESDYEQYF; V: TRBV14; size: -; D: -; J: TRBJ2-7
DNA: TGTGCCAGCAGCTTACAAAACATTTACAATGAGCAGTTCTTC; CDR3: CASSLQNIYNEQFF; V: TRBV7-9; size: few; D: -; J: TRBJ2-1
DNA: TGCGCCAGCAGCCCGACAGCTGGCTATGGCTACACCTTC; CDR3: CASSPTAGYGYTF; V: TRBV5-1; size: few; D: -; J: TRBJ1-2